Shown below are 6 T cell receptor beta chains from a single sample sequenced in a study of cytomegalovirus exposure and HLA in healthy donors. Clones were read by immunoSEQ multiplex PCR, and TCRdb kept only the in-frame ones, dropping some. The table shows 130,000 to 150,000 clones, with roughly 86% occurring only once. Sequenced: PBMCs. The source is a woman under 40 in good health and CMV-seronegative.

The count of this clone is one. An end of the junction does not agree with germline; a read error may underlie this. The rearrangement links TRBV7-7 to TRBJ2-1; 8 bases agree with TRBD1. Germline V gene data show CDR1 as SSHAT and CDR2 as FNYEAQ (reference sequence). The CDR3 is made up of 15 amino acids. CDR3 in DNA: TGTGCTAGCAGCCCGGGGCAGGGGGCGGACAATGAGCAGTTCTTC. It is translated as CASSPGQGADNEQFF.

The chain uses TRBV29-1 and TRBJ2-3, with D perhaps matching TRBD2 (6 bases). The germline V and J ends were trimmed by 8 bases and 6 bases, with 21 bases remaining between them. This CDR3 spans 14 amino acids. Germline V gives CDR1 SQVTM, CDR2 ANQGSEA. In DNA, the CDR3 is TGCAGCATCCTGCCCGGGACTTGGGGGGATACGCAGTATTTT. This sequence encodes CSILPGTWGDTQYF.

The V call is TRBV7-9, the J call TRBJ2-7; TRBD1 matches at 9 bases. Germline CDR1 SEHNR, CDR2 FQNEAQ (reference sequence). V was clipped by 1 base and J by 3 bases; unmatched bases: 4. The CDR3 is 15 amino acids. The DNA for the CDR3 is TGTGCCAGCAGCTTAGGAACAGGGGGCGGCTACGAGCAGTACTTC. Its protein product is CASSLGTGGGYEQYF.

The chain links TRBV4-1 to TRBJ1-5, with TRBD1 identical over 10 bases. The CDR3 extends over 17 amino acids. Per germline, CDR1 MGHRA and CDR2 YSYEKL. With 1 base clipped from V and 3 bases from J, the junction kept 6 bases outside the gene matches. CDR3 DNA: TGCGCCAGCAGCCAAGCTTCCGGGACAGGGGTCAATCAGCCCCAGCATTTT. This sequence encodes CASSQASGTGVNQPQHF.

The chain recombines TRBV10-3 with TRBJ2-5; possibly TRBD1 for D (5 bases). The length of the CDR3 is 14 residues. Trimming left V 4 bases short and J 3 bases short, with 12 bases between. CDR1 is ENHRY, CDR2 SYGVKD, per germline. This CDR3 is CAISVGRAKETQYF. Here the CDR3 DNA reads TGTGCCATCAGTGTAGGCAGGGCGAAAGAGACCCAGTACTTC.

The CDR3 nucleotides read TGTGCCAGCACCGAGTGGACAGGGGCCCGAACCTACGAGCAGTACTTC. Its translation: CASTEWTGARTYEQYF. The chain uses TRBV7-9 and TRBJ2-7, with 9 bases lining up with TRBD1. Germline CDR1 and CDR2: SEHNR and FQNEAQ (reference sequence). CDR3 length: 16 residues. The trim removed 7 bases at V and 2 bases at J, leaving 12 bases unmatched.